This TCR beta chain was identified in a study of blood T cell repertoires in COVID-19. Background on the study: PBMCs, B-cell-depleted T cells, or T cells provided the cDNA or gDNA that made up the material.

CDR1 LGHDT and CDR2 YNNKEL come from the germline V gene (reference sequence). Trimming stripped 4 bases from V and 0 bases from J, with 16 bases between. This CDR3 comprises 17 residues. The table came from immunoSEQ multiplex PCR; TCRdb's copy has only in-frame clones and leaves some out. The profile shows some 120,000 clones, 85% to 90% of them singletons. The sequencing input was peripheral blood. The chain links TRBV3-1 (or the pseudogene TRBV3-2) to TRBJ1-5, with D perhaps TRBD1 (5 bases). The sequence derives from a woman over 75 with COVID-19, enrolled during active disease. CDR3 sequence reads: CASSPTDFRVSNQPQHF. The CDR3 DNA follows: TGTGCCAGCAGCCCAACGGATTTCAGGGTTAGCAATCAGCCCCAGCATTTT.